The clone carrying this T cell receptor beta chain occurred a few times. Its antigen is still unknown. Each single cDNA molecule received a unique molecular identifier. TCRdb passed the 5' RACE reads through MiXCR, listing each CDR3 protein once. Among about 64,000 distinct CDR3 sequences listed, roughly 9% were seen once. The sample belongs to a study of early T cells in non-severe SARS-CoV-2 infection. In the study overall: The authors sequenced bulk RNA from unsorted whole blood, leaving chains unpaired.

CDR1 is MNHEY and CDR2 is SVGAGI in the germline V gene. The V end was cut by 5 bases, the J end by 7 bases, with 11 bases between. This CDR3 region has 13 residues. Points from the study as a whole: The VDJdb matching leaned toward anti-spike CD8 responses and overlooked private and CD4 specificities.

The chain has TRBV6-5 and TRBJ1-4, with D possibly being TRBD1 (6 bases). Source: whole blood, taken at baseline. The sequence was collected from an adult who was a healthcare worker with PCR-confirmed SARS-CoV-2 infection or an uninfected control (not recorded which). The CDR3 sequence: CASSRGAGEKLFF. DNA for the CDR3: TGTGCCAGCAGTCGGGGGGCTGGTGAAAAACTGTTTTTT.